The 14 T cell receptor beta chains given below trace back to one sample, sequenced in a study of post-analysis software for immune sequencing data. Points from the study as a whole: A few TRBV segments were significantly more frequent in patients than in controls. TRBV5-6, TRBV5-1 and TRBV20-1 were among these segments.

These receptors have no identified antigens. Researchers reported that TCR beta cDNA libraries carried unique molecular identifiers. TCRdb used MiXCR to reprocess the PCR reads, holding one entry per CDR3 protein. The sample includes about 810,000 distinct CDR3 sequences, 53% of them seen just once. The sequenced sample consisted of blood. These receptor sequences come from a girl aged 10-17 years with multiple sclerosis.

The CDR3 nucleotides are TGTGCCAGCAGCAAAGATCGGTTTTGGGGCAATCAGCCCCAGCATTTT. Translated: CASSKDRFWGNQPQHF. The chain recombines TRBV21-1 with TRBJ1-5. TRBV21-1 is a recognized pseudogene. The CDR3 loop spans 16 amino acids.

The CDR3 is CASSWGALGAYGYTF. CDR3 nucleotides: TGTGCCAGCAGTTGGGGAGCCTTAGGGGCCTATGGCTACACCTTC. The J gene is TRBJ1-2, the V gene TRBV12-3 or TRBV12-4; D might be TRBD1 (5 bases). The CDR3 totals 15 residues. Trimming left V 4 bases short and J 4 bases short, with 16 bases between.

This rearrangement joins TRBV7-9 to TRBJ2-7, with D possibly matching TRBD2 (5 bases). Trimming took 5 bases from V and 6 from J, leaving 14 bases between them. In germline, CDR1 is SEHNR, CDR2 FQNEAQ (reference sequence). This CDR3 comprises 13 residues. Written as DNA, the CDR3 is TGTGCCAGCAGCGGACTTCCCCAGTTCGAGCAGTACTTC. Its translation: CASSGLPQFEQYF.

The chain joins TRBV20-1 to TRBJ2-5, with D maybe TRBD1 (7 bases). CDR1 and CDR2 (germline): DFQATT, SNEGSKA (reference sequence). Trimming pared 3 bases from V and 5 bases from J, leaving 13 bases between. CDR3 length: 13 amino acids. The CDR3 bases are TGCAGTGCTAGGAAGGGGGCGGGGGAGACCCAGTACTTC. This gives the protein CSARKGAGETQYF.

This chain connects TRBV24-1 to TRBJ2-3; 9 positions agree with TRBD1. CDR1 KGHDR and CDR2 SFDVKD come from the germline V gene. This CDR3 spans 16 amino acids. With V trimmed by 2 bases and J by 10 bases, 12 bases remained unmatched. In nucleotides, the CDR3 is TGTGCCACCAGTGATTCCAGGACAGGGGTCAGATACGCGCAGTATTTT. It encodes CATSDSRTGVRYAQYF.

The rearrangement links TRBV4-1 to TRBJ2-5, with D perhaps TRBD1 (6 bases). The J call may be incorrect, as the DNA end agrees better with TRBJ2-7. The CDR3 runs to 16 residues. Germline assignment: CDR1 MGHRA and CDR2 YSYEKL. CDR3 coding DNA: TGCGCCAGCAGCCAAGAACTAAACAGGGTGGACTACGAGCAGTACTTC. Amino acid sequence: CASSQELNRVDYEQYF.

The rearrangement joins TRBV12-3 or TRBV12-4 to TRBJ2-3; 10 bases fit TRBD2. The V gene end was trimmed by 7 bases and the J gene end by 3 bases; junction bases not matched to a gene: 1. The CDR3 sequence is 13 residues long. CDR3 DNA sequence: TGTGCCAGCAAGCGGGGGGGGACAGATACGCAGTATTTT. Amino acid sequence: CASKRGGTDTQYF.

CDR3 amino acids: CASSHSQTNSPLHF. The CDR3 DNA reads TGTGCCAGCAGCCACTCACAAACTAATTCACCCCTCCACTTT. J is TRBJ1-6 and V is TRBV4-2; D remains ambiguous. CDR1 LGHNA and CDR2 YNFKEQ come from the germline V gene. Deletions cut 3 bases from V and 6 bases from J, with 9 bases between. The CDR3 totals 14 residues.

The sample holds one count of this clonotype. The chain employs TRBV6-5 and TRBJ2-7; D may match TRBD1 or TRBD2 (5 bases each). This CDR3 is 13 amino acids long. Trimming removed 7 bases from V and 2 bases from J, with 12 bases in between. Germline CDR1 reads MNHEY; CDR2 reads SVGAGI. The CDR3 DNA follows: TGTGCCAGCAAAGGGGACCGAACCTACGAGCAGTACTTC. It yields the protein CASKGDRTYEQYF.

This sequence joins TRBV10-3 and TRBJ2-3; the D is unclear. The CDR3 spans 15 residues. From germline, CDR1 is ENHRY and CDR2 SYGVKD. Trimming left V 6 bases short and J 5 bases short, with 18 bases between. The CDR3 DNA sequence: TGTGCCATCAGCGGGTCTCCGACTTGCGGAGATACGCAGTATTTT. This sequence encodes CAISGSPTCGDTQYF.

The chain is built from TRBV20-1 and TRBJ2-5, with D perhaps given as TRBD1 or TRBD2 (5 bases each). Germline V gene data show CDR1 as DFQATT and CDR2 as SNEGSKA (reference sequence). V dropped 4 bases and J dropped 1 base, with 19 bases sitting between them. This CDR3 has 16 amino acids. The CDR3: CSAMDPGQAIQETQYF. The CDR3 DNA reads as TGCAGTGCTATGGACCCGGGGCAGGCGATCCAAGAGACCCAGTACTTC.

This clonotype was seen just once. The chain is built from TRBV30 and TRBJ2-5; D may be TRBD2 (6 bases). The CDR3 has 12 amino acids. Per germline, CDR1 GTSNPN and CDR2 SVGIG (reference sequence). The V end was cut by 5 bases, the J end by 11 bases, with 18 bases between. The CDR3, as DNA: TGTGCCTGGGGACCAGCGGGCACCGGGCAGTACTTC. Encoded protein: CAWGPAGTGQYF. Full variable domain (rest looked up from reference TRBV30 and TRBJ2-5): SQTIHQWPATLVQPVGSPLSLECTVEGTSNPNLYWYRQAAGRGLQLLFYSVGIGQISSEVPQNLSASRPQDRQFILSSKKLLLSDSGFYLCAWGPAGTGQYFGPGTRLLVL.

This clonotype was found a few times. The rearrangement links TRBV6-6 to TRBJ2-3, with TRBD2 matching 9 bases. Germline trimming cut 8 bases from V and 0 bases from J; bases unmatched to any gene: 9. This CDR3 has 16 residues. From germline, CDR1 is MNHNY and CDR2 SVGAGI (reference sequence). CDR3 sequence reads: CASGDSAGGSTDTQYF. The CDR3 DNA follows: TGTGCCAGCGGGGATTCAGCGGGGGGCAGCACAGATACGCAGTATTTT.

The chain combines TRBV10-3 with TRBJ2-3; D remains ambiguous. The V end was cut by 6 bases, the J end by 0 bases, with 16 bases between. This CDR3 contains 16 residues. The V gene's germline CDR1 is ENHRY and CDR2 SYGVKD. The CDR3 DNA is TGTGCCATCAGAATTCGAGATACTCTTAGCACAGATACGCAGTATTTT. It is translated as CAIRIRDTLSTDTQYF.